These 30 T cell receptor beta chains were all obtained from the same sample, sequenced in a study of cytomegalovirus exposure and HLA in healthy donors. The study ran its PCR with 60 Vbeta and 13 Jbeta primers. Assay used: immunoSEQ multiplex PCR; TCRdb lists only in-frame clones, some missing. This table has about 170,000 clones, roughly 82% appearing once. Material: PBMCs. The receptors stem from a woman between 45 and 60 years old in good health and CMV-seropositive.

This clone was observed a handful of times. The chain recombines TRBV5-6 with TRBJ2-2, with TRBD2 matching 9 bases. The germline V gene has CDR1 SGHDT and CDR2 YYEEEE. The CDR3 has 15 residues. V was pared by 4 bases and J by 5 bases, with 6 bases of the junction left unmatched. The CDR3 DNA follows: TGTGCCAGCAGCCGGCGACTAGCGGAGACCGGGGAGCTGTTTTTT. Its protein is CASSRRLAETGELFF.

J is TRBJ1-5 and V is TRBV6-5; a weak D match, TRBD1 (5 bases). V was trimmed by 4 bases and J by 7 bases, leaving 14 bases between them. The CDR3 contains 14 residues. CDR1 MNHEY and CDR2 SVGAGI come from the germline V gene. CDR3: CASSSRGTGQPQHF. The CDR3 DNA follows: TGTGCCAGCAGTTCCCGGGGGACGGGACAGCCCCAGCATTTT.

The V and J genes are TRBV6-6 and TRBJ2-1; 11 nucleotides match TRBD2. This CDR3 comprises 14 residues. Germline V CDR1 and CDR2: MNHNY, SVGAGI (reference sequence). V was clipped by 3 bases and J by 7 bases; unmatched bases: 2. The CDR3 bases are TGTGCCAGCAGTTATAGCGGGGGGGCAAATGAGCAGTTCTTC. Its translation is CASSYSGGANEQFF.

The chain uses TRBV6-1 and TRBJ1-2; no reliable D call. The V end was cut by 7 bases, the J end by 3 bases, with 15 bases between. Germline-derived CDR1 and CDR2 are MNHNS and SASEGT. CDR3 length equals 14 residues. CDR3 residues: CASTKIGRDYGYTF. The CDR3 DNA follows: TGTGCCAGCACAAAAATCGGGAGGGACTATGGCTACACCTTC.

This chain uses TRBV19 with TRBJ2-3; D is undetermined. The V and J ends lost 4 bases and 0 bases respectively, with 8 bases between them. This CDR3 spans 14 amino acids. Germline V lookup: CDR1 LNHDA, CDR2 SQIVND (reference sequence). The CDR3 loop is CASSKSSSTDTQYF. In DNA form, the CDR3 reads TGTGCCAGTAGTAAGAGTTCTAGCACAGATACGCAGTATTTT. The full variable domain, with the rest looked up from reference TRBV19 and TRBJ2-3, is DGGITQSPKYLFRKEGQNVTLSCEQNLNHDAMYWYRQDPGQGLRLIYYSQIVNDFQKGDIAEGYSVSREKKESFPLTVTSAQKNPTAFYLCASSKSSSTDTQYFGPGTRLTVL.

Turning to this clone: This CDR3 is also generated by other DNA sequences in the sample. The rearrangement links TRBV7-6 to TRBJ2-3, with 8 bases fitting TRBD2. Per germline, CDR1 SGHVS and CDR2 FNYEAQ. Trimming cost V 9 bases and J 1 base; bases outside gene matches: 18. The CDR3 is 18 amino acids. The CDR3: CASSTLYGGAGGTDTQYF. For the CDR3, the DNA is TGTGCCAGTAGTACCCTGTACGGGGGGGCCGGCGGCACAGATACGCAGTATTTT.

J is TRBJ2-6 and V is TRBV11-3, with 12 bases fitting TRBD1. The CDR3 sequence is 17 residues long. Per the germline V gene, CDR1 is SGHNT and CDR2 is YENEEA. V was clipped by 1 base and J by 2 bases; unmatched bases: 0. The CDR3 DNA reads TGTGCCAGCAGCTTAGGGGACAGGGGGCCTGGGGCCAACGTCCTGACTTTC. As protein: CASSLGDRGPGANVLTF.

DNA of the CDR3: TGTGCCAGCACGGGGACAGGGGCCACAGATACGCAGTATTTT. Translated: CASTGTGATDTQYF. V usage is TRBV2 and J usage is TRBJ2-3, with 10 bases matching TRBD1. The CDR3 is made up of 14 amino acids. CDR1 and CDR2 (germline): SNHLY, FYNNEI. V dropped 7 bases and J dropped 2; count of bases not matched to a gene: 3.

The table lists this clone with a count of one. CDR3 sequence: CASSPYQGRNEQFF. The CDR3 DNA sequence: TGTGCCAGCTCACCATATCAGGGGCGGAATGAGCAGTTCTTC. The chain employs TRBV18 and TRBJ2-1; D is possibly TRBD1 (6 bases). With 2 bases removed from V and 7 bases from J, the gap between germline ends came to 12 bases. The CDR3 has 14 residues. In germline, CDR1 is KGHSH, CDR2 LQKENI.

The genes are TRBV29-1 and TRBJ2-7, with 9 nucleotides matching TRBD2. Losses at the gene ends were 1 base for V and 6 bases for J; bases not matched to a gene: 4. CDR1 and CDR2 from the germline V gene are SQVTM and ANQGSEA. This CDR3 comprises 13 residues. The DNA of the CDR3 is TGCAGCGTTGAAGTAGAAGCGGGGGGCGAGCAGTACTTC. It is translated as CSVEVEAGGEQYF.

This clone was detected only once. This CDR3 reads CASSKAAGDRVLYEQYF. The CDR3 DNA reads TGTGCCAGCAGCAAAGCTGCGGGGGACAGGGTTTTATACGAGCAGTACTTC. The V and J genes are TRBV21-1 and TRBJ2-7; the DNA was not used to check the table's D call, TRBD1. TRBV21-1 is a listed pseudogene. This CDR3 is 17 amino acids long.

This sequence joins TRBV7-9 and TRBJ1-6; weak D call: TRBD1 (6 bases). V was cut by 3 bases and J by 10 bases, with 16 bases left in between. The germline CDR1 and CDR2 sequences are SEHNR and FQNEAQ (reference sequence). This CDR3 contains 15 residues. CDR3 DNA: TGTGCCAGCAGCTTCAGTTCCGGACAGCACTCACCCCTCCACTTT. As protein: CASSFSSGQHSPLHF.

V and J are TRBV18 and TRBJ2-1; 9 bases map to TRBD2. The V gene end was trimmed by 8 bases and the J gene end by 5 bases; junction bases not matched to a gene: 4. CDR1 and CDR2 (germline): KGHSH, LQKENI. The CDR3 length is 13 residues. The chain's CDR3 is CASAKRGDNEQFF. In DNA form, the CDR3 reads TGTGCCAGCGCTAAGCGGGGGGACAATGAGCAGTTCTTC.

The chain is built from TRBV5-1 and TRBJ2-7, with D perhaps TRBD1 (5 bases). With 0 bases removed from V and 4 bases from J, the gap between germline ends came to 8 bases. This CDR3 comprises 13 residues. Germline CDR1 reads SGHRS; CDR2 reads YFSETQ. CDR3 region: CASSLGGYYEQYF. In DNA, the CDR3 is TGCGCCAGCAGCTTGGGGGGCTATTACGAGCAGTACTTC.

The V and J genes are TRBV6-1 and TRBJ1-2; 8 nucleotides align to TRBD1. Germline assignment: CDR1 MNHNS and CDR2 SASEGT. Trimming took 2 bases from V and 0 from J; bases not matched to a gene: 5. The CDR3 contains 16 residues. CDR3: CASSERTGSPNYGYTF. In DNA form, the CDR3 reads TGTGCCAGCAGTGAAAGGACAGGGAGTCCTAACTATGGCTACACCTTC.

The genes are TRBV2 and TRBJ2-3; D possibly corresponds to TRBD2 (6 bases). The CDR3 sequence is 15 residues long. Germline V gene lookup returns CDR1 SNHLY and CDR2 FYNNEI. Trimming left V 3 bases short and J 1 base short, with 11 bases between. The CDR3, as DNA: TGTGCCAGCAGTGAGATACGCGGGGGCACAGATACGCAGTATTTT. Amino acids: CASSEIRGGTDTQYF. Filled out from reference TRBV2 and TRBJ2-3, the complete variable domain reads EPEVTQTPSHQVTQMGQEVILRCVPISNHLYFYWYRQILGQKVEFLVSFYNNEISEKSEIFDDQFSVERPDGSNFTLKIRSTKLEDSAMYFCASSEIRGGTDTQYFGPGTRLTVL.

V and J are TRBV10-3 and TRBJ1-1; 11 positions match TRBD1. This CDR3 region has 16 residues. Germline CDR1 reads ENHRY; CDR2 reads SYGVKD. Losses at the gene ends were 4 bases for V and 8 bases for J; bases not matched to a gene: 12. The CDR3: CAISVPPGQGDFEAFF. The CDR3 DNA reads as TGTGCCATCAGTGTCCCTCCGGGACAGGGGGACTTCGAAGCTTTCTTT.

The CDR3 loop is CASSGPSSYNSPLHF. The CDR3 DNA reads as TGTGCCAGCAGCGGTCCGAGCTCCTATAATTCACCCCTCCACTTT. The genes are TRBV5-8 and TRBJ1-6; no clear D. CDR1 SGHTS and CDR2 YDEGEE come from the germline V gene. This CDR3 is built from 15 residues. Trimming shortened V by 4 bases and J by 0 bases, and 8 bases separated the two germline ends.

The chain has TRBV6-1 and TRBJ1-1; 9 bases map to TRBD1. CDR3 length equals 13 residues. With 5 bases clipped from V and 7 bases from J, the junction kept 5 bases outside the gene matches. The germline gives CDR1 MNHNS, CDR2 SASEGT. In nucleotides, the CDR3 is TGTGCCAGCAGTCTCGGGACAGGGAGTGAAGCTTTCTTT. This translates into CASSLGTGSEAFF.

The chain employs TRBV10-2 and TRBJ2-2; D unresolved. Germline CDR1 WSHSY, CDR2 SAAADI. The CDR3 sequence is 12 residues long. Trimming took off 8 bases at V and 1 base at J, with 5 bases between the two ends. The CDR3 here is CASSLNTGELFF. The CDR3 DNA sequence: TGCGCCAGCTCTCTGAACACCGGGGAGCTGTTTTTT.

The V call is TRBV9, the J call TRBJ2-1, with TRBD1 identical over 8 bases. The V gene end was trimmed by 0 bases and the J gene end by 7 bases; junction bases not matched to a gene: 15. The CDR3 totals 18 residues. Germline V gives CDR1 SGDLS, CDR2 YYNGEE. Written as DNA, the CDR3 is TGTGCCAGCAGCGTAGGGGACGGTTTGAGACAGGGGACTAATGAGCAGTTCTTC. Translated, it gives CASSVGDGLRQGTNEQFF.

The CDR3 DNA follows: TGTGCCACCAGCAGAGGGGAGGCTTCGACAGATACGCAGTATTTT. Translating gives CATSRGEASTDTQYF. This sequence joins TRBV15 and TRBJ2-3, with a tentative D call TRBD2 (6 bases). V was clipped by 1 base and J by 3 bases, with 11 bases between them. This CDR3 is built from 15 residues. Germline V gene lookup returns CDR1 LNHNV and CDR2 YYDKDF (reference sequence).

V usage is TRBV2 and J usage is TRBJ2-1; D uncertain. V gave up 5 bases and J gave up 0 bases, with 11 bases separating them. The CDR3 loop spans 15 amino acids. Germline V gene data show CDR1 as SNHLY and CDR2 as FYNNEI. The CDR3 here is CASSTPYDSYNEQFF. CDR3 nucleotides: TGTGCCAGCAGTACCCCCTACGACTCCTACAATGAGCAGTTCTTC.

The J gene is TRBJ2-3, the V gene TRBV6-4; 11 bases agree with TRBD1. The V segment lost 5 bases and the J segment 5 bases; nucleotides outside the gene matches: 9. The CDR3 is made up of 16 amino acids. CDR1 is MRHNA, CDR2 SNTAGT, per germline. CDR3 sequence: CASSRRTGGGGDTQYF. The CDR3 nucleotides read TGTGCCAGCAGTCGGCGGACAGGGGGCGGGGGAGATACGCAGTATTTT.

This chain links TRBV13 with TRBJ2-1, with TRBD2 matching 10 bases. The length of the CDR3 is 12 residues. Germline CDR1 and CDR2: PRHDT and FYEKMQ (reference sequence). Losses at the gene ends were 6 bases for V and 10 bases for J; bases not matched to a gene: 3. Here the CDR3 DNA reads TGTGCCAGCAGACTAGCGGGGAACGAGCAGTTCTTC. Amino acid sequence: CASRLAGNEQFF.

This clone was detected only a few times. This chain links TRBV7-3 with TRBJ1-2, with 9 bases identical to TRBD1. The CDR3 runs 14 residues. Germline V gene data show CDR1 as SGHTA and CDR2 as FQGTGA. V was pared by 2 bases and J by 5 bases, with 3 bases of the junction left unmatched. CDR3 region: CASSLGDREYGYTF. CDR3 DNA: TGTGCCAGCAGCTTAGGGGACAGGGAGTATGGCTACACCTTC.

V gene TRBV5-1 combines with J gene TRBJ2-5, with 7 bases aligning to TRBD1. The germline V gene has CDR1 SGHRS and CDR2 YFSETQ. V shed 3 bases, J shed 3 bases, and the junction held 2 bases outside the gene matches. The CDR3 runs 13 residues. The CDR3: CASSWGTEETQYF. CDR3 bases: TGCGCCAGCAGCTGGGGGACAGAAGAGACCCAGTACTTC.

This clone has just one count. The chain carries TRBV2 and TRBJ1-6; 9 bases fit TRBD1. V lost 6 bases, J lost 6 bases, and 3 bases stayed unmatched. The CDR3 has 14 amino acids. Germline CDR1 reads SNHLY; CDR2 reads FYNNEI. The CDR3 loop reads CASRRQGGNSPLHF. The CDR3 nucleotides are TGTGCCAGCAGGAGACAGGGGGGTAATTCACCCCTCCACTTT.

The chain joins TRBV6-4 to TRBJ1-1; 8 nucleotides line up with TRBD1. Trimming took 8 bases from V and 1 from J; bases not matched to a gene: 3. This CDR3 spans 13 amino acids. The germline CDR1 and CDR2 sequences are MRHNA and SNTAGT. CDR3 in DNA: TGTGCCAGCGGCGGACAGGGGAACACTGAAGCTTTCTTT. Protein: CASGGQGNTEAFF.

The chain recombines TRBV11-2 with TRBJ1-2, with TRBD1 identical over 8 bases. Trimming took 5 bases from V and 7 from J; bases not matched to a gene: 12. The germline V gene encodes CDR1 SGHAT and CDR2 FQNNGV. The CDR3 spans 15 residues. CDR3 amino acids: CASSALTGGVAGYTF. Here the CDR3 DNA reads TGTGCCAGCAGCGCCTTAACAGGGGGGGTTGCTGGCTACACCTTC.